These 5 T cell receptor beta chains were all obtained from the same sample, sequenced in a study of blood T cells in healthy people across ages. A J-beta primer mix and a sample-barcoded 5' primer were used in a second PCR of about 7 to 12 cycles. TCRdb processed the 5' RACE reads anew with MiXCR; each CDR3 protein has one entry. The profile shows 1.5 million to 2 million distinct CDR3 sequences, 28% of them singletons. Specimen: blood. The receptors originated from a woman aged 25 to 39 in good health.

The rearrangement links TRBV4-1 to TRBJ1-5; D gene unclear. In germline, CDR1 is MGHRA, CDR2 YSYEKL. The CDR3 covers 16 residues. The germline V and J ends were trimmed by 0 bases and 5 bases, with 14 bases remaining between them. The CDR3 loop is CASSQEPGRKDQPQHF. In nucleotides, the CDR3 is TGCGCCAGCAGCCAAGAACCAGGAAGGAAGGATCAGCCCCAGCATTTT.

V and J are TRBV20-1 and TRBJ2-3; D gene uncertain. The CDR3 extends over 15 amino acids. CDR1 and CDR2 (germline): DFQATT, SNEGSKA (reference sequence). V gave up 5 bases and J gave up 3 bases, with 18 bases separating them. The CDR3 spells CSAPLPARATDTQYF. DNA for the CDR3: TGCAGTGCTCCCCTCCCGGCTAGGGCAACAGATACGCAGTATTTT.

CDR3 bases: TGTGCCAGCAGTGAATTCGGCTACTCCTACAATGAGCAGTTCTTC. It translates to CASSEFGYSYNEQFF. The gene calls are TRBV25-1 and TRBJ2-1; D uncertain. Trimming pared 1 base from V and 0 bases from J, leaving 7 bases between. Germline V gene data show CDR1 as MGHDK and CDR2 as SYGVNS. This CDR3 is built from 15 residues.

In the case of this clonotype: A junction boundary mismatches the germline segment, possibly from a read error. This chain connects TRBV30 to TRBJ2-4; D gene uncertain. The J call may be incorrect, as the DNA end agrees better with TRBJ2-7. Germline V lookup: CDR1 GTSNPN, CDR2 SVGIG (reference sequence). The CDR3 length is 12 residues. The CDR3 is CTWNPGAYEQYF. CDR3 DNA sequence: TGTACCTGGAACCCAGGAGCGTACGAGCAGTACTTC.

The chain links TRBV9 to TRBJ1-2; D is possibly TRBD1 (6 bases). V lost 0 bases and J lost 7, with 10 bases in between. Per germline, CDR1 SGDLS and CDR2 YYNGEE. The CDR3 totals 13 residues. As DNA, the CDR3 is TGTGCCAGCAGCGTAGAGGGGGTGCGTGGCTACACCTTC. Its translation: CASSVEGVRGYTF.